The clone carrying this T cell receptor beta chain was observed a handful of times. Its antigen is not known. Clinical symptoms, serum thyroxine, TRAb, thyroid ultrasound and orbital computed tomography informed diagnoses. From more than 9.5 ml of fresh peripheral blood, PBMCs were isolated. The sample originates from a study of T cells in Graves' hyperthyroidism and ophthalmopathy. Study-level findings and limits: Most clonotypes that expanded in the thyroid above 0.001 also showed up in blood. The model identified upcoming ophthalmopathy a median approximately six months ahead of onset.

Researchers took RNA transcripts and amplified the TCR beta CDR3 regions from them. With the HTBI primer set, the TCR CDR3 went through a first round of RT-PCR. TCRdb re-analysed the multiplex PCR reads in MiXCR, keeping a single row per CDR3 protein. Among hundreds of thousands of distinct CDR3 sequences, approximately 15% were seen once, and the ten largest hold roughly 13%. The origin of this receptor is a man aged 18 to 29 with Graves' ophthalmopathy. Material for sequencing was blood.

CDR3 in DNA: TGTGCCAGCAGCGTAGCGGGAGGGACCGGGGAGCTGTTTTTT. Protein: CASSVAGGTGELFF. This chain uses TRBV9 with TRBJ2-2, with TRBD2 matching 8 bases. J lost 5 bases, V lost 0 bases, and 0 bases had no gene match. CDR1 and CDR2 (germline): SGDLS, YYNGEE. This CDR3 comprises 14 residues.